The T cell receptor (beta chain) under discussion was sequenced for a study of T cell repertoires and HLA-DP antigens. Overall study context: The donors, ranging 18-to-29 to 60-to-69 years, included a couple of males and one female. Study-level findings and limits: Previously undetected clones averaged approximately 34% and 48% against the two alleles respectively. Naive and memory CD4+ cells were analysed together, not apart.

Concerning this clone: Its antigen is undetermined.

For pre-culture CD4+ samples, the target was 150,000 to 200,000 T cell genomes. The assay was immunoSEQ multiplex PCR, and TCRdb's table has in-frame clones only and misses some. The table has some 110,000 clones, about 91% seen once. This sequence originates from a woman younger than 30 in good health and CMV-seronegative. The sequenced sample consisted of CD4+ T cells from PBMCs.

The CDR3 is CASSLTGTGVNSPLHF. CDR3 in DNA: TGTGCCAGCAGCTTAACTGGGACAGGGGTTAATTCACCCCTCCACTTT. The chain combines TRBV7-3 with TRBJ1-6; 10 nucleotides agree with TRBD1. CDR3 length: 16 amino acids. The J segment lost 6 bases and the V segment lost 0 bases, leaving 2 bases of the junction unmatched. Per the germline V gene, CDR1 is SGHTA and CDR2 is FQGTGA.